The 26 T cell receptor beta chains below come from one sample, sequenced in a study of Ad26.COV2.S vaccination and SARS-CoV-2 variants. Described treatment: roughly 20 received Ad26.COV2.S at low or high dose, single or two shots; five or six received placebo; per-sample allocation not given. All samples were drawn on day 63, counting from the first vaccine or placebo injection. Produced via immunoSEQ multiplex PCR; TCRdb's table is partial and in-frame only. This sample has about 420,000 clones, with more than 75% found just once. The source was peripheral blood, collected in a trial of Ad26.COV2.S vaccine versus placebo. Receptors originate from a person between 18 and 60 years old who received the Ad26.COV2.S COVID-19 vaccine or a placebo.

This clone was observed a few times. The genes are TRBV14 and TRBJ2-7; 9 nucleotides line up with TRBD2. The CDR3 totals 15 residues. Germline lookup yields CDR1 SGHDN and CDR2 FVKESK. The V segment lost 3 bases and the J segment 2 bases; nucleotides outside the gene matches: 5. The CDR3 protein is CASSHISGGTYEQYF. CDR3 nucleotide sequence: TGTGCCAGCAGCCATATTAGCGGGGGAACCTACGAGCAGTACTTC.

V is TRBV3-1 (or the pseudogene TRBV3-2) and J is TRBJ2-6; tentatively, D is TRBD1 or TRBD2 (5 bases each). With 4 bases removed from V and 0 bases from J, the gap between germline ends came to 10 bases. The CDR3 spans 16 residues. Germline CDR1 LGHDT, CDR2 YNNKEL (reference sequence). Here the CDR3 DNA reads TGTGCCAGCAGCCCGGGACGGTACTCTGGGGCCAACGTCCTGACTTTC. Amino acid sequence: CASSPGRYSGANVLTF.

This sequence joins TRBV5-5 and TRBJ2-3, with D unresolved. With 6 bases removed from V and 4 bases from J, the gap between germline ends came to 6 bases. The CDR3 is 11 residues long. CDR1 SGHKS and CDR2 YYEKEE come from the germline V gene (reference sequence). The CDR3 loop reads CASNFADTQYF. The CDR3 bases are TGTGCCAGCAACTTCGCAGATACGCAGTATTTT.

V gene TRBV12-3 or TRBV12-4 combines with J gene TRBJ1-3; the D is unclear. This CDR3 spans 12 amino acids. V dropped 3 bases and J dropped 6 bases, with 6 bases sitting between them. CDR3 nucleotides: TGTGCCAGCAGTTTGTCCCAAAACACCATATATTTT. It specifies CASSLSQNTIYF.

The V gene is TRBV28, the J gene TRBJ1-4; D possibly corresponds to TRBD1 (6 bases). V lost 7 bases and J 3 bases, leaving 12 bases between the germline ends. The germline V gene encodes CDR1 MDHEN and CDR2 SYDVKM. The CDR3 runs to 14 residues. CDR3 sequence reads: CASIGGPANEKLFF. CDR3 nucleotide sequence: TGTGCCAGCATAGGGGGGCCGGCTAATGAAAAACTGTTTTTT.

The chain links TRBV13 to TRBJ2-5; D might be TRBD1 (6 bases). The CDR3 extends over 14 amino acids. Trimming cost V 3 bases and J 7 bases, with 15 bases left between them. The germline CDR1 and CDR2 sequences are PRHDT and FYEKMQ (reference sequence). CDR3 amino acids: CASSLSQGIVTQYF. In DNA form, the CDR3 reads TGTGCCAGCAGCTTGTCTCAGGGGATAGTGACCCAGTACTTC.

This clone was picked up one time. DNA of the CDR3: TGTGCCAGCAGCGACCGGGACAGGGGGTCCACAGATACGCAGTATTTT. Protein product: CASSDRDRGSTDTQYF. The chain employs TRBV7-6 and TRBJ2-3, with TRBD1 identical over 11 bases. The CDR3 length is 16 residues. Germline V gene lookup returns CDR1 SGHVS and CDR2 FNYEAQ. With 5 bases clipped from V and 2 bases from J, the junction kept 6 bases outside the gene matches.

The rearrangement joins TRBV10-3 to TRBJ2-1; no reliable D call. With 0 bases removed from V and 1 base from J, the gap between germline ends came to 10 bases. CDR3 length: 16 residues. CDR1 is ENHRY, CDR2 SYGVKD, per germline. The CDR3 DNA is TGTGCCATCAGTGAGTCTGAGGCTACTTCCTACAATGAGCAGTTCTTC. Translated, it gives CAISESEATSYNEQFF.

The rearrangement joins TRBV7-8 to TRBJ2-2; 9 bases are shared with TRBD1. V gave up 4 bases and J gave up 1 base; unmatched junction bases: 4. The germline CDR1 and CDR2 sequences are SGHVS and FQNEAQ. There are 16 residues in the CDR3. CDR3 amino acids: CASSSRQGVNTGELFF. The CDR3 bases are TGTGCCAGCAGCTCTCGACAGGGGGTGAACACCGGGGAGCTGTTTTTT.

The chain joins TRBV3-1 (or the pseudogene TRBV3-2) to TRBJ2-6; the match to TRBD2 covers 11 bases. CDR1 and CDR2 from the germline V gene are LGHDT and YNNKEL (reference sequence). The length of the CDR3 is 17 residues. V lost 5 bases to trimming and J lost 2 bases; unmatched junction nucleotides: 5. The CDR3 spells CASSDKLAGAGANVLTF. In DNA form, the CDR3 reads TGTGCCAGCAGCGATAAACTAGCGGGGGCTGGGGCCAACGTCCTGACTTTC.

The V and J genes are TRBV30 and TRBJ2-7; no firm D call. V gave up 1 base and J gave up 6 bases, with 7 bases separating them. Germline CDR1 reads GTSNPN; CDR2 reads SVGIG (reference sequence). The CDR3 consists of 11 residues. DNA for the CDR3: TGTGCCTGGAGTGAGTCTACCGAGCAGTACTTC. It is translated as CAWSESTEQYF.

CDR3 sequence (DNA): TGCGCCAGCAGCCAGGGTACCCGGGGGTCCTACGAGCAGTACTTC. Its protein is CASSQGTRGSYEQYF. J is TRBJ2-7 and V is TRBV4-3; TRBD2 might be the D (6 bases). CDR1 LGHNA and CDR2 YSLEER come from the germline V gene. The CDR3 runs 15 residues. V lost 3 bases, J lost 1 base, and 13 bases lay in between.

This rearrangement joins TRBV19 to TRBJ2-5, with 7 bases identical to TRBD2. Germline V gene data show CDR1 as LNHDA and CDR2 as SQIVND (reference sequence). The ends lost 0 bases at V and 4 bases at J; junction bases unmatched: 2. The CDR3 has 14 amino acids. The DNA of the CDR3 is TGTGCCAGTAGTATAGAAGGGAGGGGAGAGACCCAGTACTTC. It translates to CASSIEGRGETQYF.

Concerning this clone itself: A read error may account for a junction end that differs from germline. The rearrangement uses TRBV29-1 and TRBJ2-1, with 8 positions matching TRBD2. Germline assignment: CDR1 SQVTM and CDR2 ANQGSEA. The CDR3 sequence is 14 residues long. This CDR3 is CSSGGGASYNENLF. Written as DNA, the CDR3 is TGCAGCTCGGGAGGGGGGGCCTCCTACAATGAGAACCTCTTC.

The chain combines TRBV6-5 with TRBJ2-7; TRBD2 aligns across 7 bases. Germline CDR1 MNHEY, CDR2 SVGAGI. J lost 3 bases, V lost 8 bases, and 7 bases had no gene match. The CDR3 length is 13 residues. The CDR3 nucleotides are TGTGCCAGCGAGGGAGAGCGGGGCTACGAGCAGTACTTC. Protein product: CASEGERGYEQYF.

The chain carries TRBV7-9 and TRBJ1-1; D unclear. Germline assignment: CDR1 SEHNR and CDR2 FQNEAQ (reference sequence). Trimming cost V 3 bases and J 6 bases, with 8 bases left between them. The CDR3 runs to 12 residues. CDR3 region: CASSFGSAEAFF. CDR3 sequence (DNA): TGTGCCAGCAGCTTCGGGTCCGCTGAAGCTTTCTTT. Based on the CDR3 plus reference TRBV7-9 and TRBJ1-1, the full variable domain is DTGVSQNPRHKITKRGQNVTFRCDPISEHNRLYWYRQTLGQGPEFLTYFQNEAQLEKSRLLSDRFSAERPKGSFSTLEIQRTEQGDSAMYLCASSFGSAEAFFGQGTRLTVV.

CDR3 in DNA: TGTGCCTGGATGGGGGGAGTCGCCGGGGAGCTGTTTTTT. It is translated as CAWMGGVAGELFF. The chain uses TRBV30 and TRBJ2-2, with D tentatively TRBD2 (6 bases). Trimming left V 4 bases short and J 6 bases short, with 12 bases between. The CDR3 covers 13 residues. CDR1 and CDR2 (germline): GTSNPN, SVGIG (reference sequence).

The chain uses TRBV6-5 and TRBJ1-2; TRBD1 matches 10 bases. Trimming removed 2 bases from V and 7 bases from J; junction bases left unmatched: 7. Germline CDR1 reads MNHEY; CDR2 reads SVGAGI. CDR3 length: 15 residues. CDR3 sequence: CASSYNGQGVSGYTF. CDR3 coding DNA: TGTGCCAGCAGTTACAACGGACAGGGGGTGTCTGGCTACACCTTC.

The chain is built from TRBV9 and TRBJ2-3; 8 nucleotides match TRBD2. CDR1 and CDR2 from the germline V gene are SGDLS and YYNGEE. The CDR3 is 16 amino acids. V gave up 4 bases and J gave up 1 base; unmatched junction bases: 8. The CDR3 DNA reads as TGTGCCAGCAGCCCCCGGGAGGGGGGGGGCACAGATACGCAGTATTTT. Encoded protein: CASSPREGGGTDTQYF.

V is TRBV7-2 and J is TRBJ1-2, with 9 bases fitting TRBD1. V lost 6 bases to trimming and J lost 4 bases; unmatched junction nucleotides: 3. From germline, CDR1 is SGHTA and CDR2 FQGNSA. The CDR3 runs to 13 residues. CDR3 in DNA: TGTGCCAGCAGAGGACAGGGGAGCTATGGCTACACCTTC. Its translation: CASRGQGSYGYTF.

This clone was observed once. The chain employs TRBV27 and TRBJ2-5; 7 bases are shared with TRBD1. Germline-derived CDR1 and CDR2 are MNHEY and SMNVEV (reference sequence). CDR3 size: 14 residues. V shed 3 bases, J shed 4 bases, and the junction held 5 bases outside the gene matches. This CDR3 reads CASSFTGDRETQYF. The CDR3 DNA sequence: TGTGCCAGCAGTTTTACAGGGGACAGAGAGACCCAGTACTTC.

The chain uses TRBV28 and TRBJ1-4; weak D call: TRBD1 (5 bases). The germline gives CDR1 MDHEN, CDR2 SYDVKM. CDR3 length: 16 residues. Trimming cost V 2 bases and J 8 bases, with 18 bases left between them. The CDR3 region is CASSLVLGRVWEKLFF. The CDR3, as DNA: TGTGCCAGCAGTTTAGTATTGGGCAGGGTGTGGGAAAAACTGTTTTTT.

The rearrangement joins TRBV6-4 to TRBJ2-7, with 8 bases lining up with TRBD1. CDR1 and CDR2 from the germline V gene are MRHNA and SNTAGT. Germline trimming cut 0 bases from V and 3 bases from J; bases unmatched to any gene: 4. The CDR3 runs 15 residues. CDR3 coding DNA: TGTGCCAGCAGTGACTCGGACAGGGCTTGCTACGAGCAGTACTTC. Translated: CASSDSDRACYEQYF.

This chain connects TRBV5-1 to TRBJ2-5; 9 bases match TRBD2. This CDR3 contains 14 residues. CDR1 SGHRS and CDR2 YFSETQ come from the germline V gene. The V and J ends lost 5 bases and 7 bases, in that order; junction bases with no gene match: 9. CDR3 sequence: CASSPAGGAGTQYF. For the CDR3, the DNA is TGCGCCAGCAGTCCAGCGGGGGGCGCCGGGACCCAGTACTTC. The full variable domain, its missing parts supplied by reference TRBV5-1 and TRBJ2-5, is KAGVTQTPRYLIKTRGQQVTLSCSPISGHRSVSWYQQTPGQGLQFLFEYFSETQRNKGNFPGRFSGRQFSNSRSEMNVSTLELGDSALYLCASSPAGGAGTQYFGPGTRLLVL.

The V call is TRBV12-3 or TRBV12-4, the J call TRBJ1-4; 7 nucleotides match TRBD1. CDR3 size: 13 residues. After removal of 1 base from V and 8 bases from J, the junction contained 1 base not matched to a gene. The CDR3 loop reads CASSLGQGEKLFF. In nucleotides, the CDR3 is TGTGCCAGCAGTTTAGGACAGGGAGAAAAACTGTTTTTT.

This chain links TRBV12-3 or TRBV12-4 with TRBJ2-1; TRBD2 is a possible D gene (5 bases). The V end lost 1 base, the J end lost 9 bases, and 10 bases lay between the germline ends. The CDR3 runs to 13 residues. CDR3 protein: CASSLGGNREQFF. In DNA form, the CDR3 reads TGTGCCAGCAGTTTAGGAGGGAATCGTGAGCAGTTCTTC.